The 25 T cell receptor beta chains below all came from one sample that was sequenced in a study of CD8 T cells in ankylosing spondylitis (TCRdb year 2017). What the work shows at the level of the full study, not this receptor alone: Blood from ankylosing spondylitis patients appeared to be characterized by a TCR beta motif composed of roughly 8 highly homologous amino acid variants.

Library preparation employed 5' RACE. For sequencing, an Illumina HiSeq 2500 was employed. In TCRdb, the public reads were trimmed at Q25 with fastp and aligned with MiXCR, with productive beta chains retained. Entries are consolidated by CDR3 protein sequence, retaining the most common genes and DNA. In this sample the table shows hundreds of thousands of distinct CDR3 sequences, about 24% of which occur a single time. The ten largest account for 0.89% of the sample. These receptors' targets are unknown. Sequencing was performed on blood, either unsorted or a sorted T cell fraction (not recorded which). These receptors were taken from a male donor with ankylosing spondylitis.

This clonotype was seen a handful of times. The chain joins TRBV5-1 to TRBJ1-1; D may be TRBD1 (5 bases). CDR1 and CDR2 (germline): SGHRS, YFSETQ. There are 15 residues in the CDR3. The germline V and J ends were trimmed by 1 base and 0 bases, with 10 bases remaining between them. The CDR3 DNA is TGCGCCAGCAGCTTGTTGGGGGGGTTGAACACTGAAGCTTTCTTT. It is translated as CASSLLGGLNTEAFF.

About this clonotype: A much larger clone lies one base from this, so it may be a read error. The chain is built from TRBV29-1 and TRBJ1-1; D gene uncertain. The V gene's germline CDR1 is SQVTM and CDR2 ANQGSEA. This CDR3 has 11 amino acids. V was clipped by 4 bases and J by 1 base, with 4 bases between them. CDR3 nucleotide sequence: TGCAGCGTTGGGGAGAACACTGAAGCTTTCTTT. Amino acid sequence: CSVGENTEAFF. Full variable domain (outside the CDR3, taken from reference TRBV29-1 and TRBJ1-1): SAVISQKPSRDICQRGTSLTIQCQVDSQVTMMFWYRQQPGQSLTLIATANQGSEATYESGFVIDKFPISRPNLTFSTLTVSNMSPEDSSIYLCSVGENTEAFFGQGTRLTVV.

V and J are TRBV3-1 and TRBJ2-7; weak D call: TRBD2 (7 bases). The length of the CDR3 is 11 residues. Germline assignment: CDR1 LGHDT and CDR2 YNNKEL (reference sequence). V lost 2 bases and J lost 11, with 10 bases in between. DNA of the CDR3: TGTGCCAGCAGCCAACAGGGGAGGGAGTACTTC. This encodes CASSQQGREYF.

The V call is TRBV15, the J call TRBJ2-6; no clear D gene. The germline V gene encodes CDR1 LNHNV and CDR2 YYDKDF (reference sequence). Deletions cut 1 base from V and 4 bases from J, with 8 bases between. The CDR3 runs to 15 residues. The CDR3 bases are TGTGCCACCAGCAGAGCTGGGTCCGGGGCCAACGTCCTGACTTTC. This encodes CATSRAGSGANVLTF.

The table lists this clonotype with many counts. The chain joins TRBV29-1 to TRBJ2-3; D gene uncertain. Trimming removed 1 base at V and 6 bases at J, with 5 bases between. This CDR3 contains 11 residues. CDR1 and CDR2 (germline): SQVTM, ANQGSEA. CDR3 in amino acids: CSVEVADTQYF. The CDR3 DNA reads TGCAGCGTTGAAGTTGCCGATACGCAGTATTTT.

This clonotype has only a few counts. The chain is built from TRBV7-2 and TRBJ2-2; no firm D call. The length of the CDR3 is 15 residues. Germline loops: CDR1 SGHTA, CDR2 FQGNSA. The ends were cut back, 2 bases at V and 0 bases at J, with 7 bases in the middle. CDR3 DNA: TGTGCCAGCAGCTTATATTCAGCGAACACCGGGGAGCTGTTTTTT. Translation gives CASSLYSANTGELFF.

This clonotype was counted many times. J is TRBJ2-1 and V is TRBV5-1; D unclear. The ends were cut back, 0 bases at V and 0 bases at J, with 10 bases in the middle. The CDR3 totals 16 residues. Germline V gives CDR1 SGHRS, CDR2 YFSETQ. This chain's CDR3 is CASSLAGSSSYNEQFF. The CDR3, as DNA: TGCGCCAGCAGCTTGGCGGGTTCGAGCTCCTACAATGAGCAGTTCTTC.

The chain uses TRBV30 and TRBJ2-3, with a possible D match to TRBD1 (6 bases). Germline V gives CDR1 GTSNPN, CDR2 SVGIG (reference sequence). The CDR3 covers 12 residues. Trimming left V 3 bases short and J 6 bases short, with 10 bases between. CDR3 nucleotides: TGTGCCTGGAGCGGACAGTTGGATACGCAGTATTTT. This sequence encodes CAWSGQLDTQYF.

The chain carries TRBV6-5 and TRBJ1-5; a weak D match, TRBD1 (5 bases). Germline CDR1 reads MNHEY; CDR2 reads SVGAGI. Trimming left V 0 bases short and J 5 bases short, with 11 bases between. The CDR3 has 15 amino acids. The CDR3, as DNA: TGTGCCAGCAGTTACTCGCGGGGGGTGGATCAGCCCCAGCATTTT. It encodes CASSYSRGVDQPQHF.

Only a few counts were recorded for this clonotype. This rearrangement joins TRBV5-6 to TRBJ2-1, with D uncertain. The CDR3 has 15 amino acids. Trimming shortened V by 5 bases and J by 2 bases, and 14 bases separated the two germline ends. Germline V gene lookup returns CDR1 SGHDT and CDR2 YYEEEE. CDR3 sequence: CASRPAPGPYNEQFF. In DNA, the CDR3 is TGTGCCAGCAGACCGGCCCCCGGACCCTACAATGAGCAGTTCTTC.

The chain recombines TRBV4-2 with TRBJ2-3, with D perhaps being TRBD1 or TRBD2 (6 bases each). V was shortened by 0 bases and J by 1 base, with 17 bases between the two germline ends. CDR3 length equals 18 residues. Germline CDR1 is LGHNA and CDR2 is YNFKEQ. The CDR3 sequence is CASSQDWGAEGGTDTQYF. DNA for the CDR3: TGTGCCAGCAGCCAAGATTGGGGGGCCGAAGGGGGCACAGATACGCAGTATTTT.

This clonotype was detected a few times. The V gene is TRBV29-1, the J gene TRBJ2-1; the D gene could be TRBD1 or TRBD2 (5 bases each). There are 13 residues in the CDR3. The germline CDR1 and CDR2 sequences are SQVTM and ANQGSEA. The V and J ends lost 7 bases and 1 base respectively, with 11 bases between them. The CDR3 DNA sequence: TGCAGCGGAACTAGGGGATCCTACAATGAGCAGTTCTTC. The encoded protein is CSGTRGSYNEQFF.

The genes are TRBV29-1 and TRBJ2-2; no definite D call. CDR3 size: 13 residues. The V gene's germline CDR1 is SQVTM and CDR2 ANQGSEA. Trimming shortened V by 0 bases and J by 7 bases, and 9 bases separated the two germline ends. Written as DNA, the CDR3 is TGCAGCGTTGAAGAACCTATGGGCGGGGAGCTGTTTTTT. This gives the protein CSVEEPMGGELFF.

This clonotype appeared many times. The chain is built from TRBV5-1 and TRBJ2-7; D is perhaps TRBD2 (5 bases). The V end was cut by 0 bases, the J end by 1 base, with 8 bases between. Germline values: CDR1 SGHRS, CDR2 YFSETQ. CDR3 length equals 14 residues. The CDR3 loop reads CASSLGGSSYEQYF. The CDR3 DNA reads TGCGCCAGCAGCTTGGGAGGGAGTTCCTACGAGCAGTACTTC.

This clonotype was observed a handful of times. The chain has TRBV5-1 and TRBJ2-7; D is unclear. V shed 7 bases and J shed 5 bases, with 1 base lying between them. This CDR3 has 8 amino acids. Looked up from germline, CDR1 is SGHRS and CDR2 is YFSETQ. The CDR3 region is CASDEQYV. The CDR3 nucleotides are TGCGCCAGCGACGAGCAGTACGTC.

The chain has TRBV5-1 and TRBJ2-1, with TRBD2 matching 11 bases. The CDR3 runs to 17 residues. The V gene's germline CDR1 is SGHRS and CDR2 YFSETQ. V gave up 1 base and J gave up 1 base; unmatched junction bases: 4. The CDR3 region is CASSLTSGSWSYNEQFF. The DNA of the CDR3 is TGCGCCAGCAGCTTGACTAGCGGGAGTTGGTCCTACAATGAGCAGTTCTTC.

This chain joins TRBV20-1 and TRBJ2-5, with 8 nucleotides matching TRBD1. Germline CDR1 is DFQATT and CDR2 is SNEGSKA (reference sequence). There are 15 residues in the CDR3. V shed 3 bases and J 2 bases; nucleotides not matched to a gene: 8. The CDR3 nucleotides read TGCAGTGCTAGGAGGGCGGACAGGGCGCAAGAGACCCAGTACTTC. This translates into CSARRADRAQETQYF.

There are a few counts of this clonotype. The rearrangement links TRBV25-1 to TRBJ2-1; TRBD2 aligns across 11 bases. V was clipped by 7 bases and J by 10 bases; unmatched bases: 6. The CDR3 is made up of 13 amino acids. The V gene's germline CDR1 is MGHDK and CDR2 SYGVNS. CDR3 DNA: TGTGCCAGCATAGCGGGAGGGCCCGGGGAGCAGTTCTTC. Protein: CASIAGGPGEQFF.

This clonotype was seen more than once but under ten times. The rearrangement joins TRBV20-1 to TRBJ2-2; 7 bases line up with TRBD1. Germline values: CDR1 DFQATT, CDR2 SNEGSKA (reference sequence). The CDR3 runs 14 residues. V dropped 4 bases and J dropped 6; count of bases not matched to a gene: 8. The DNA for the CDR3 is TGCAGTGCTACTGACAGGGTCTACGCCGGGGAGCTGTTTTTT. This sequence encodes CSATDRVYAGELFF.

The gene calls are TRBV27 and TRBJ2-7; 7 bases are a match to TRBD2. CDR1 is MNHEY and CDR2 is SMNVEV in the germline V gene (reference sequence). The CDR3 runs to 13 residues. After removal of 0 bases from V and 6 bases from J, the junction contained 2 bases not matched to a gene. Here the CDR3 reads CASSLSGGIEQYF. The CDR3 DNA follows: TGTGCCAGCAGTTTATCGGGGGGGATCGAGCAGTACTTC.

CDR3 loop: CASSQGTFKAAKNIQYF. CDR3 bases: TGTGCCAGCAGCCAGGGGACTTTTAAGGCCGCCAAAAACATTCAGTACTTC. This rearrangement joins TRBV3-1 to TRBJ2-4; tentatively, D is TRBD2 (6 bases). V lost 3 bases and J 1 base, leaving 16 bases between the germline ends. CDR1 and CDR2 (germline): LGHDT, YNNKEL (reference sequence). The CDR3 spans 17 residues. The complete variable domain, with remaining parts taken from reference TRBV3-1 and TRBJ2-4, reads DTAVSQTPKYLVTQMGNDKSIKCEQNLGHDTMYWYKQDSKKFLKIMFSYNNKELIINETVPNRFSPKSPDKAHLNLHINSLELGDSAVYFCASSQGTFKAAKNIQYFGAGTRLSVL.

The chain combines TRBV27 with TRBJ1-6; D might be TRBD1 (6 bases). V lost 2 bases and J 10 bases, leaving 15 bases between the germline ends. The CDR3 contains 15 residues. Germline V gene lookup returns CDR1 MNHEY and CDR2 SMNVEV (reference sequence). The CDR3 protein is CASSLPAGDGSPLHF. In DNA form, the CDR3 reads TGTGCCAGCAGTTTACCGGCAGGGGACGGATCACCCCTCCACTTT.

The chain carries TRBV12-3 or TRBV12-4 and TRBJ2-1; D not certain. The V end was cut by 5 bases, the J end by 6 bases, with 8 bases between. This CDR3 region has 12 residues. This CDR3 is CASSASRNEQFF. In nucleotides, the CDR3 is TGTGCCAGCAGTGCGTCCCGCAATGAGCAGTTCTTC.

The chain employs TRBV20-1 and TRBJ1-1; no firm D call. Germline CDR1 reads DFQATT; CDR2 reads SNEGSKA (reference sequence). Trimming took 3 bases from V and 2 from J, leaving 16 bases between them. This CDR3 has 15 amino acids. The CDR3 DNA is TGCAGTGCTAGGCGTCGGGCCCAAATTAACACTGAAGCTTTCTTT. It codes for CSARRRAQINTEAFF.

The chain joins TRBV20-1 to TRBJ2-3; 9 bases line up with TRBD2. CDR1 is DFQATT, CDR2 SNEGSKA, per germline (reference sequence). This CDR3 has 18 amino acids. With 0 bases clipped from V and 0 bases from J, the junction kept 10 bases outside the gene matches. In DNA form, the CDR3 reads TGCAGTGCTAGAGATCTTAGCGGGAGAACCTATAGCACAGATACGCAGTATTTT. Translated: CSARDLSGRTYSTDTQYF.